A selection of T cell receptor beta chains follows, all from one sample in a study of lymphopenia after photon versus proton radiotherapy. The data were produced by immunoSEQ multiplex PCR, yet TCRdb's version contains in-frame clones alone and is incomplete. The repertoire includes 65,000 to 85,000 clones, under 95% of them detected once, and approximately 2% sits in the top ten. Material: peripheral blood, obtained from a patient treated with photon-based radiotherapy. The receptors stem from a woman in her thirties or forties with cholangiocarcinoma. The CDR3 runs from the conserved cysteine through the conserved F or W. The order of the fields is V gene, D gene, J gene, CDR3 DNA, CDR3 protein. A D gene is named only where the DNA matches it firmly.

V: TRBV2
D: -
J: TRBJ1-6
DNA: TGTGCCAGCAGTGATAGACGGTCCTATAATTCACCCCTCCACTTT
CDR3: CASSDRRSYNSPLHF

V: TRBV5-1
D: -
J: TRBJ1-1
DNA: TGCGCCAGCAGTTGGGTCTGGAGCGCTGAAGCTTTCTTT
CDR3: CASSWVWSAEAFF

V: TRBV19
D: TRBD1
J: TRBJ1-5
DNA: TGTGCCAGTAGTCGGGACAGTCAGTCGCCCCAGCATTTT
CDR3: CASSRDSQSPQHF

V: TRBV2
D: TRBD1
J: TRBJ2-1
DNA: TGTGCCAGTGGGACAGAAAATCGTAATGAGCAGTTCTTC
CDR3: CASGTENRNEQFF

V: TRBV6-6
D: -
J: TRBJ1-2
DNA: TGTGCCAGCAGTACAATTAACTATGGCTACACCTTC
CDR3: CASSTINYGYTF

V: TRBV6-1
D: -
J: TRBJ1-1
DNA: TGTGCCAGCAGTATTCTCACTGAAGCTTTCTTT
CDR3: CASSILTEAFF

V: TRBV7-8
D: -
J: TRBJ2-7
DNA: TGTGCCAGCAGCCCAACAGGGAACTCCTACGAGCAGTACTTC
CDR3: CASSPTGNSYEQYF

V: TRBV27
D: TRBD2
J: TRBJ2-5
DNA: TGTGCCAGCAGTTTTGACCCGGGACTAGGAAGAGAGACCCAGTACTTC
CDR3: CASSFDPGLGRETQYF

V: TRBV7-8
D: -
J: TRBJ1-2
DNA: TGTGCCAGCAGCCCGCGGCAGGCAGACTATGGCTACACCTTC
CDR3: CASSPRQADYGYTF

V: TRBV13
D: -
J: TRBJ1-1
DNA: TGTGCCAGCAGCTTAGGGGAGGGCGGCACTGAAGCTTTCTTT
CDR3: CASSLGEGGTEAFF

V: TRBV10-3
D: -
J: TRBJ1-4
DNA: TGTGCCATCACGAAGGCACCGAATGAAAAACTGTTTTTT
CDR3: CAITKAPNEKLFF

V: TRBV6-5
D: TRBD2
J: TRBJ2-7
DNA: TGTGCCAGCAGACACGCTAGCGGGAGCCACTGGGAGCAGTACTTC
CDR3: CASRHASGSHWEQYF

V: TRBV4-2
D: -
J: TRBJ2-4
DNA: TGTGCCAGCAGCCAAGGGAGGGAGCCGCATTGGCACTTC
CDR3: CASSQGREPHWHF

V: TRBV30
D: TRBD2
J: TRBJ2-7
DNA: TGTGCCTGGAAACTAGCGGGAGGGCGGAACGAGCAGTACTTC
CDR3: CAWKLAGGRNEQYF

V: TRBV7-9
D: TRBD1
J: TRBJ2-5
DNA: TGTGCCAGCAGCTTAGCGGGACAGCAAGAGACCCAGTACTTC
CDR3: CASSLAGQQETQYF

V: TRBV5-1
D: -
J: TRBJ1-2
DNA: TGCGCCAGCAGGGGTGGGGCGACTGCCTATGGCTACACCTTC
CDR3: CASRGGATAYGYTF

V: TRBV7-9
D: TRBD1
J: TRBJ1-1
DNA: TGTGCCAGCAGCACCACAGGGGACACTGAAGCTTTCTTT
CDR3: CASSTTGDTEAFF

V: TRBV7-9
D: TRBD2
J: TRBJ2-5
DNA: TGTGCCAGCGGCACACTAGCGGTATACCAAGAGACCCAGTACTTC
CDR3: CASGTLAVYQETQYF

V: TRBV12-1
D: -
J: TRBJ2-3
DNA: TGTGCCAGCAGCTTTTGGGCACCAAGTACTAGCGGGAGCTCAGATACGCAGTATTTT
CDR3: CASSFWAPSTSGSSDTQYF

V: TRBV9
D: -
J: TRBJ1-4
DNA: TGTGCCAGCAGCGTAGGAAGAACAACTAATGAAAAACTGTTTTTT
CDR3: CASSVGRTTNEKLFF

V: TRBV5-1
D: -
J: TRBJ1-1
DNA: TGCGCCAGCCGGTCCTCCCTGAACACTGAAGCTTTCTTT
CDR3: CASRSSLNTEAFF

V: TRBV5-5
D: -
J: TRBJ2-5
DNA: TGTGCCAGCAGCTCAGGACAGACCGGGCAGACCCAGTACTTC
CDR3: CASSSGQTGQTQYF

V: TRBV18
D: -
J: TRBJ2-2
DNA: TGTGCCAGCTCAGGAGTCGGGGAGCTGTTTTTT
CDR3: CASSGVGELFF

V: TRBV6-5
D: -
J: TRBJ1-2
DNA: TGTGCCAGCAGTTACGATGGGAGGGGGGGCTATGGCTACACCTTC
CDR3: CASSYDGRGGYGYTF